The entry that follows covers one T cell receptor (beta chain) sequence. The sample originates from a study of blood T cell repertoires in COVID-19. Study information: Donors in the United States, Italy and Spain gave samples during acute or convalescent COVID-19. In each case, the material was cDNA or gDNA derived from T cells, B-cell-depleted T cells, or PBMCs.

Source study methods: Amplified reference gene primers provided the basis for estimating nucleated cell counts. This table comes from immunoSEQ multiplex PCR, and its TCRdb copy is limited to in-frame clones, with some not included. V, J and clone size are those of that table, while D and trimming were read from the DNA. The data show over 45,000 clones, roughly four fifths seen once. Sequencing was carried out using peripheral blood. The sequence came from a woman in her sixties or seventies with acute or convalescent COVID-19.

The CDR3 DNA reads as TGTGCCAGCAGCCTTCGGGACAGGGGGGAAAAACTGTTTTTT. This translates into CASSLRDRGEKLFF. The chain couples TRBV21-1 to TRBJ1-4; the table gives TRBD1 as D, unverified against the DNA. TRBV21-1 is listed as a pseudogene. This CDR3 comprises 14 residues.